The text below deals with one TCR beta chain. Its antigen remains unidentified. Base qualities are not recorded, but no much larger clone differs from it by a single base. TCRbeta CDR3 regions were amplified from genomic DNA by means of the immunoSEQ Assay, a bias-controlled multiplex PCR. As for how the authors treated the data: Within the assay, amplification of reference gene primers was used to estimate how many nucleated cells each sample contained. To quantify the absolute abundance of each unique TCRbeta CDR3 rearrangement, sequence reads were collapsed and filtered. For each sample, productive Simpson clonality was calculated as the square root of Simpson's diversity index over productive rearrangements. TCRdb took over this immuneACCESS table, retaining in-frame rearrangements with V and J assigned. Such tables are incomplete; in checked studies, under half of the missing clones stem from an unresolved V gene, and the remainder is unexplained. The V and J calls and clone size were taken over from that table, and D and trimming were inferred from the DNA. A total of approximately 300,000 clones appear in this sample, about nine tenths of them only once. The ten biggest clones cover around 4.8% of the sample.

Via the germline V gene, CDR1 is ENHRY and CDR2 SYGVKD. The CDR3 starts with the cysteine, ends with the phenylalanine, and has 14 residues. The entry retains the CDR3 DNA only, 42 bases that are in frame from base 1. Trimming takes 10 bases from V and 2 bases from J, and the germline ends sit 18 bases apart. The record originates from a study of blood T cell repertoires in COVID-19 (dated by TCRdb to between 2020 and 2021). For context, the study as a whole: Samples from collaborators originated in the United States, Italy and Spain and spanned both the acute and convalescent phases of COVID-19. The prospective study material was composed of cDNA or gDNA derived from T cells, B-cell-depleted T cells, or PBMCs. Deeply sampled blood TCRbeta repertoires from subjects exposed to, actively infected with, or recovered from COVID-19 were included in the dataset. The repertoires were released in a freely available public database intended as a resource for research on the immune response to SARS-CoV-2. The samples were drawn from the first 160 participants of the ongoing ImmuneRACE study and from 1,254 subjects provided by 6 global collaborators. A de-identified subject ID, COVID-19 status, age in years and sex were almost always included in the sample metadata. Where HLA class I and class II types were available, the types were taken from metadata supplied by the sample provider, not from assay-based typing.

Study-wide findings and limitations: Clinical and demographic metadata were provided uncurated, with the amount varying by source and participant.

In the prospective study, participants were roughly 18 to 100 years old, resided in about two dozen geographic areas of the United States, and were enrolled through a virtual design. In the prospective study, cohorts were assigned on the basis of participant-reported clinical history obtained from a screening survey and a study questionnaire. Recovered participants in ImmuneRACE Cohort 3 were defined by two consecutive negative NP/OP PCR tests, clearance by a healthcare professional, or resolution of symptoms. Mobile phlebotomists in the prospective study collected whole blood, serum and a nasopharyngeal or oropharyngeal swab from every participant. Additional blood draws and questionnaires over an approximately two-month period could optionally be provided by prospective study participants. Blood samples from the prospective study were shipped frozen or at room temperature prior to DNA extraction.

The TCR was taken from a man between 60 and 70 years old who had recovered from COVID-19. The chain employs TRBV10-3 and TRBJ2-7; the D gene is possibly TRBD1, with 6 bases matching. The sample consisted of PBMCs or T cells enriched from blood (not recorded which). The DNA is as follows: TGTGCCACCACGAGGGGGTCACCCCCCTACGAGCAGTACTTC. The resulting protein is CATTRGSPPYEQYF.